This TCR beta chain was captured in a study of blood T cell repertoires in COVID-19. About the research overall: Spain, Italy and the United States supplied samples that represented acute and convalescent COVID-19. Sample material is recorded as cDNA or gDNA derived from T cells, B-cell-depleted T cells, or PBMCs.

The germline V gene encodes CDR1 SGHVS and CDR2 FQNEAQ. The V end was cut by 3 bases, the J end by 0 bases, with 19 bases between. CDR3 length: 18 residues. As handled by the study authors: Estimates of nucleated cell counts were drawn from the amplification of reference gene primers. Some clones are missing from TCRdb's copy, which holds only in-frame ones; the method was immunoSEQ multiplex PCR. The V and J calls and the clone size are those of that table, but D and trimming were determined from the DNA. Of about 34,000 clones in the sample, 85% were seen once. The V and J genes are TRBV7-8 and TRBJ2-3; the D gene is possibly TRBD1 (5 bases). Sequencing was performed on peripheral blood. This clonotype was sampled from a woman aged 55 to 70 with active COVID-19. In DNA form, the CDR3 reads TGTGCCAGCAGCTTGCCCTCTTGGATGACAGAAAGCACAGATACGCAGTATTTT. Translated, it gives CASSLPSWMTESTDTQYF.